This T cell receptor beta chain was recorded in a study of blood T cell repertoires in COVID-19 (dated by TCRdb to 2020 to 2022). Turning to the overall study: Samples covering the acute and convalescent phases of COVID-19 were provided by collaborators in the United States, Italy and Spain. HLA class I and class II types, where available, came from metadata supplied by the sample provider rather than from assay-based typing. The prospective study material was composed of cDNA or gDNA derived from T cells, B-cell-depleted T cells, or PBMCs. Nearly every sample came with metadata listing a de-identified subject ID, COVID-19 status, age in years and sex. A freely available public database, intended as a resource for researchers studying the immune response to SARS-CoV-2, is where the repertoires were released. Deeply sampled blood TCRbeta repertoires from subjects exposed to, actively infected with, or recovered from COVID-19 were included in the dataset. The samples were drawn from the first 160 participants of the ongoing ImmuneRACE study and from 950 to 1,500 subjects provided by 6 global collaborators.

The paper as a whole reports these results and caveats: Clinical and demographic metadata were provided uncurated, with the amount varying by source and participant.

The immunoSEQ Assay, a bias-controlled multiplex PCR, was used to amplify TCRbeta CDR3 regions from genomic DNA. The original methods were these. The number of nucleated cells in each sample was estimated by amplification of reference gene primers within the assay. To quantify the absolute abundance of each unique TCRbeta CDR3 rearrangement, sequence reads were collapsed and filtered. For each sample, productive Simpson clonality was calculated as the square root of Simpson's diversity index over productive rearrangements. Entries here come from immuneACCESS through TCRdb and include only in-frame sequences with V and J called. Some clones fail to appear in such tables; in the studies checked, an unresolved V gene covers under half of the shortfall, and the cause of the remainder is unknown. V and J calls and clone size come straight from that table; D and trimming were deduced from the DNA. The sample has some 73,000 clones on record, about 93% of them singletons. The ten largest account for less than 9% of the sample.

Collaborating institutions collected whole blood in K2EDTA tubes following their own protocols. For TCRbeta analysis, collaborators shipped samples in one of three forms: frozen whole blood, isolated PBMCs, or DNA extracted from either of those sample types. Regarding this clone: Its antigen is unknown. Base qualities were left out, and no much larger clone turns up one base away.

The CDR3, cysteine through phenylalanine, is 14 amino acids long. Of the read, only the CDR3 DNA is kept; its 42 bases are in frame from base 1. V lost 1 base and J lost 6 bases, and the count of bases not matched to a germline gene is 3. The germline V gene yields SGHRS for CDR1 and YFSETQ for CDR2. The V and J segments used are TRBV5-1 and TRBJ2-3; TRBD2 lines up with 9 middle nucleotides. The sequence derives from a human donor in a cohort sampled during active COVID-19. Sequencing used peripheral blood. This receptor carries the CDR3 CASSLPSGADTQYF. The sequenced DNA: TGCGCCAGCAGCTTGCCTAGCGGGGCTGATACGCAGTATTTT.